A single sample gave rise to the 12 T cell receptor beta chains below, sequenced in a study of OX40 agonist ivuxolimab in advanced cancers. Using immunoSEQ multiplex PCR, the repertoire was profiled, and TCRdb retains in-frame clones only, with some absent. The sample contains roughly 67,000 clones, roughly four fifths of which appear only once. The sample was CD4+ or CD8+ T cells sorted from blood, taken in a trial of the OX40 agonist ivuxolimab. Receptors originate from an adult with an advanced solid tumor such as melanoma, head and neck, liver or kidney cancer.

The CDR3 reads CASSSLIAGGMETQYF. Here the CDR3 DNA reads TGTGCCAGCAGTTCCCTAATAGCGGGGGGTATGGAGACCCAGTACTTC. V usage is TRBV6-5 and J usage is TRBJ2-5; 10 nucleotides line up with TRBD2. The trim removed 4 bases at V and 5 bases at J, leaving 10 bases unmatched. CDR1 and CDR2 from the germline V gene are MNHEY and SVGAGI. The CDR3 extends over 16 amino acids.

The chain combines TRBV7-8 with TRBJ2-5; weak D call: TRBD2 (6 bases). This CDR3 region has 17 residues. The V gene lost 6 bases and the J gene lost 6 bases, with 26 bases spanning the gap. Germline CDR1 and CDR2: SGHVS and FQNEAQ. This CDR3 reads CASSSGGTLTPSKTQYF. CDR3 coding DNA: TGTGCCAGCAGTTCGGGCGGGACTCTCACCCCGTCGAAGACCCAGTACTTC.

The CDR3 loop reads CASRRHRLPSNQPQHF. The CDR3 bases are TGTGCCAGCAGACGTCACAGGTTACCTAGCAATCAGCCCCAGCATTTT. The V gene is TRBV28, the J gene TRBJ1-5; TRBD1 is a possible D gene (5 bases). This CDR3 is built from 16 residues. Germline V gene sequence: CDR1 MDHEN, CDR2 SYDVKM. The V end was cut by 6 bases, the J end by 0 bases, with 15 bases between. Drawing the rest from reference TRBV28 and TRBJ1-5, the complete variable domain is DVKVTQSSRYLVKRTGEKVFLECVQDMDHENMFWYRQDPGLGLRLIYFSYDVKMKEKGDIPEGYSVSREKKERFSLILESASTNQTSMYLCASRRHRLPSNQPQHFGDGTRLSIL.

The J gene is TRBJ2-3, the V gene TRBV4-3, with TRBD2 matching 10 bases. Germline trimming cut 4 bases from V and 1 base from J; bases unmatched to any gene: 17. Germline V CDR1 and CDR2: LGHNA, YSLEER. The CDR3 sequence is 20 residues long. For the CDR3, the DNA is TGCGCCAGCAGCCGCTATGGGGCTAGCGGGAGATCGGACCGCACAGATACGCAGTATTTT. It specifies CASSRYGASGRSDRTDTQYF.

This chain links TRBV11-1 with TRBJ2-7, with D perhaps TRBD1 (6 bases). Trimming stripped 6 bases from V and 0 bases from J, with 18 bases between. The CDR3 is 16 amino acids. Germline V gene data show CDR1 as SGHAT and CDR2 as FQDESV (reference sequence). CDR3: CASSTAGTTGSYEQYF. The CDR3 DNA sequence: TGTGCCAGCAGTACTGCCGGGACAACCGGCTCCTACGAGCAGTACTTC. Supplemented by reference TRBV11-1 and TRBJ2-7, the full variable domain reads EAEVAQSPRYKITEKSQAVAFWCDPISGHATLYWYRQILGQGPELLVQFQDESVVDDSQLPKDRFSAERLKGVDSTLKIQPAELGDSAMYLCASSTAGTTGSYEQYFGPGTRLTVT.

The CDR3 region is CSVEDRSRGMNTEAFF. CDR3 sequence (DNA): TGCAGCGTTGAAGATCGGTCGCGGGGCATGAACACTGAAGCTTTCTTT. The chain couples TRBV29-1 to TRBJ1-1, with a possible D match to TRBD1 (5 bases). Trimming pared 0 bases from V and 0 bases from J, leaving 14 bases between. The CDR3 is 16 amino acids. Germline V gene sequence: CDR1 SQVTM, CDR2 ANQGSEA.

This clone was found a few times. The chain joins TRBV19 to TRBJ1-5, with a tentative D call TRBD1 (6 bases). V lost 8 bases, J lost 1 base, and 15 bases lay in between. This CDR3 has 15 amino acids. Germline values: CDR1 LNHDA, CDR2 SQIVND (reference sequence). The CDR3 DNA reads as TGTGCCAGTGCCGTTACAGGGACCAGCAATCAGCCCCAGCATTTT. This translates into CASAVTGTSNQPQHF. Full variable domain (outside the CDR3, taken from reference TRBV19 and TRBJ1-5): DGGITQSPKYLFRKEGQNVTLSCEQNLNHDAMYWYRQDPGQGLRLIYYSQIVNDFQKGDIAEGYSVSREKKESFPLTVTSAQKNPTAFYLCASAVTGTSNQPQHFGDGTRLSIL.

This chain uses TRBV1 with TRBJ2-7. TRBV1 is flagged as a pseudogene. There are 12 residues in the CDR3. The CDR3 protein is CTSSHPYTEQYV. The CDR3 DNA follows: TGCACCAGCAGCCACCCGTACACCGAGCAGTACGTC.

J is TRBJ1-6 and V is TRBV6-5; 8 bases align to TRBD1. Unmatched junction bases numbered 0, after V lost 5 bases and J lost 6 bases. Looked up from germline, CDR1 is MNHEY and CDR2 is SVGAGI. The CDR3 totals 13 residues. The CDR3 spells CASSDRGNSPLHF. CDR3 nucleotide sequence: TGTGCCAGCAGTGACAGGGGTAATTCACCCCTCCACTTT.

This rearrangement joins TRBV27 to TRBJ2-5; possible D gene TRBD1, 5 bases. Trimming shortened V by 2 bases and J by 5 bases, and 21 bases separated the two germline ends. CDR3 length: 17 amino acids. CDR1 and CDR2 from the germline V gene are MNHEY and SMNVEV (reference sequence). DNA for the CDR3: TGTGCCAGCAGTTTAGCAGGGCCCCCCTATAGATGGGAGACCCAGTACTTC. Translating it yields CASSLAGPPYRWETQYF.

The gene calls are TRBV9 and TRBJ2-3, with D unclear. The germline V gene encodes CDR1 SGDLS and CDR2 YYNGEE. Trimming shortened V by 2 bases and J by 4 bases, and 11 bases separated the two germline ends. This CDR3 region has 14 residues. CDR3 DNA: TGTGCCAGCAGCGTGGGCAGTTACCCAGATACGCAGTATTTT. Protein: CASSVGSYPDTQYF.

This clone was recorded a few times. J is TRBJ2-6 and V is TRBV7-2, with 12 bases that match TRBD2. The junction had 4 bases not matched to a gene; V was cut back by 5 bases and J by 2 bases. Germline V gives CDR1 SGHTA, CDR2 FQGNSA. This CDR3 contains 17 residues. In DNA, the CDR3 is TGTGCCAGCAGCGTTCTAGCGGGAGGGCCTGGGGCCAACGTCCTGACTTTC. Translated, it gives CASSVLAGGPGANVLTF.